This T cell receptor beta chain was recovered during a study of PD-1 blockade in classical Hodgkin lymphoma. The length of the CDR3 is 15 residues. The ends were cut back, 1 base at V and 4 bases at J, with 12 bases in the middle. The germline V gene encodes CDR1 LNHDA and CDR2 SQIVND (reference sequence). Relapse was seen in all patients after autologous stem cell transplantation, and brentuximab vedotin exposure was variable. Best responses fell into complete response, partial response or progressive disease. General observations from the study: In CD4+ cells, TCR diversity went up significantly by C4D1, but in CD8+ cells it did not. Some patients started nivolumab under 1 year after ASCT, and they were excluded.

The table lists this clone with a count of one. Its specificity is unknown. Sequenced by immunoSEQ multiplex PCR; TCRdb stores in-frame clones only, minus some. Among approximately 98,000 clones listed, about 88% were seen once. The TCR was taken from a human donor with classical Hodgkin lymphoma. The sample consisted of peripheral blood mononuclear cells (PBMCs), taken before the second cycle of nivolumab. The rearrangement links TRBV19 to TRBJ2-3, with a tentative D call TRBD1 (6 bases). The CDR3 sequence: CASSIVAGVSDTQYF. The CDR3 nucleotides read TGTGCCAGTAGTATAGTAGCAGGGGTATCAGATACGCAGTATTTT. Based on the CDR3 plus reference TRBV19 and TRBJ2-3, the full variable domain is DGGITQSPKYLFRKEGQNVTLSCEQNLNHDAMYWYRQDPGQGLRLIYYSQIVNDFQKGDIAEGYSVSREKKESFPLTVTSAQKNPTAFYLCASSIVAGVSDTQYFGPGTRLTVL.